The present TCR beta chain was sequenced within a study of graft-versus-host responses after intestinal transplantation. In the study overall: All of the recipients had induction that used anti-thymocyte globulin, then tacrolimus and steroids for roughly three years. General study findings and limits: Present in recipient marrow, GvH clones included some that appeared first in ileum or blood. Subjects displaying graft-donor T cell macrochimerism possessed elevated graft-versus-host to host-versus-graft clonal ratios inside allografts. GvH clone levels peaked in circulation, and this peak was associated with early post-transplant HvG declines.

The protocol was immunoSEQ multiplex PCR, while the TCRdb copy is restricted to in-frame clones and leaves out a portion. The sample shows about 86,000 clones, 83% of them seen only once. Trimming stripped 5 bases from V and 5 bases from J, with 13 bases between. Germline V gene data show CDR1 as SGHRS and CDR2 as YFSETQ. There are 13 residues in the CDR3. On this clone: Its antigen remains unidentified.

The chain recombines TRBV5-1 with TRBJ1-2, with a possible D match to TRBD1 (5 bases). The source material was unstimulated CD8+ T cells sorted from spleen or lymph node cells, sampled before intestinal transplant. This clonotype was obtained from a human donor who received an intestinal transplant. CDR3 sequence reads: CASRDDSSYGYTF. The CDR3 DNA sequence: TGCGCCAGCAGGGACGACAGCTCGTATGGCTACACCTTC.